This T cell receptor (beta chain) was sequenced for a study of T cell changes during pregnancy in multiple sclerosis. This table comes from immunoSEQ multiplex PCR, and its TCRdb copy is limited to in-frame clones, with some not included. The table shows 50,000 to 65,000 clones, with under 95% occurring only once. The receptor comes from a female donor with multiple sclerosis, enrolled in a pregnancy study. Sequenced material: CD8+ T cells from peripheral blood mononuclear cells, taken in the second trimester of pregnancy.

The CDR3 sequence: CASRWTGNYNEQFF. CDR3 coding DNA: TGTGCCAGCAGGTGGACAGGGAATTACAATGAGCAGTTCTTC. The chain is built from TRBV27 and TRBJ2-1; 8 nucleotides line up with TRBD1. The CDR3 is made up of 14 amino acids. V lost 6 bases to trimming and J lost 4 bases; unmatched junction nucleotides: 5. Germline CDR1 reads MNHEY; CDR2 reads SMNVEV (reference sequence).